This TCR beta chain was captured by sequencing in a study of blood T cell repertoires in COVID-19. Overall study context: Spain, Italy and the United States supplied samples that represented acute and convalescent COVID-19.

TCRdb's table, derived via immunoSEQ multiplex PCR, lists solely in-frame clones and lacks some. The top ten clones hold about 20% of a sample with approximately 100,000 clones, around four fifths of them seen once. Losses at the gene ends were 1 base for V and 7 bases for J; bases not matched to a gene: 8. The length of the CDR3 is 16 residues. The germline gives CDR1 SGHNT, CDR2 YYREEE (reference sequence). This TCR came from a woman aged 55-70 years with acute or convalescent COVID-19. The material sequenced was peripheral blood. The rearrangement links TRBV5-4 to TRBJ1-6, with 7 bases matching TRBD1. The CDR3: CASSLTGAIQNSPLHF. CDR3 DNA: TGTGCCAGCAGCTTGACAGGGGCGATTCAAAATTCACCCCTCCACTTT.